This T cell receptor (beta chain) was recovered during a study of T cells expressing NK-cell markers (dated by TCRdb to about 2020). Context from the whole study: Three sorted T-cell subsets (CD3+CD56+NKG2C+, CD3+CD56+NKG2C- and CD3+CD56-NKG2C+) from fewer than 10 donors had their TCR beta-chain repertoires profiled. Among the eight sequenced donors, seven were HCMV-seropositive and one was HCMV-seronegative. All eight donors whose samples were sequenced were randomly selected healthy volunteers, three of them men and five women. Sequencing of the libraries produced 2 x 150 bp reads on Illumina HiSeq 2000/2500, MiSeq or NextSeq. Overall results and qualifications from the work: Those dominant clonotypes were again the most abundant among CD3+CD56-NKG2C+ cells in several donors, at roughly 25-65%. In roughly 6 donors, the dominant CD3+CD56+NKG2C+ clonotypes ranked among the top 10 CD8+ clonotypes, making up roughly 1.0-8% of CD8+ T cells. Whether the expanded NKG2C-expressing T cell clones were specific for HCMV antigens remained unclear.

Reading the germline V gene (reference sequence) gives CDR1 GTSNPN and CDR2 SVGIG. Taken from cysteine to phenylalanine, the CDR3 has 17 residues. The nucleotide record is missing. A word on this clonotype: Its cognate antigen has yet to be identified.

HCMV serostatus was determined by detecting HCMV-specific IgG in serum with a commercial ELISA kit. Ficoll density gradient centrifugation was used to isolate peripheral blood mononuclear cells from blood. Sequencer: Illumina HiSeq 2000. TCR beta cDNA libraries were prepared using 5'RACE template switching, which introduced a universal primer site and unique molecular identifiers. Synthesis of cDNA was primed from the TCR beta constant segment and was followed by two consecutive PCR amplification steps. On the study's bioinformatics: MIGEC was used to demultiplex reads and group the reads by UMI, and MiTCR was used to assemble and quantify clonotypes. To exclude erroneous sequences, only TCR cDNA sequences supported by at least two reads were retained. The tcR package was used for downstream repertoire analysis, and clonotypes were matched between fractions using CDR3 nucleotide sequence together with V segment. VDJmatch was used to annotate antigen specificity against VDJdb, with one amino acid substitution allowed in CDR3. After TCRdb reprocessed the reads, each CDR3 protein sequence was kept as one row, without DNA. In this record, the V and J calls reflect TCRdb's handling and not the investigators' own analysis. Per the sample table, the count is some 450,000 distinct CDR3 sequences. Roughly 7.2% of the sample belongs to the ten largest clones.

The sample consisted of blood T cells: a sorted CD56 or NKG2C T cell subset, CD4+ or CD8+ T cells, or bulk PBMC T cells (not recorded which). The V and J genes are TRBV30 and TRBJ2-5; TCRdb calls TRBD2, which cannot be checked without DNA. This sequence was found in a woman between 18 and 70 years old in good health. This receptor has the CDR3 CAWSRGATSGHQETQYF.